This T cell receptor (beta chain) is drawn from a study of Graves' ophthalmopathy and Graves' hyperthyroidism. Study context: Untreated patients at initial diagnosis provided peripheral blood. Study-wide points: A 13-signature model separated ophthalmopathy from stable hyperthyroidism, just over 85% sensitivity, approximately 80% specificity. Blood was where most expanded thyroid clonotypes above 0.001 frequency also turned up. At just over 70% sensitivity and 72.22% specificity, the model predicted progression of the ophthalmopathy.

V trimming: 4 bases; J trimming: 5 bases; junction bases outside the gene matches: 8. The CDR3 runs 15 residues. This clonotype was detected ten times or more. No antigen is known for it. The study amplified TCR beta CDR3 regions using RNA transcripts. HTBI primers were used in a first-round RT-PCR, which preceded a second-round multiplex PCR. TCRdb ran MiXCR on the multiplex PCR reads and lists one entry per CDR3 protein. This repertoire shows approximately 700,000 distinct CDR3 sequences, under 50% found once; its top ten account for more than 2.5%. Sequenced: peripheral blood. The sequence was collected from an adult man with Graves' ophthalmopathy. The genes are TRBV12-3 or TRBV12-4 and TRBJ2-7; 10 nucleotides align to TRBD1. This chain's CDR3 is CASSSFGQGEHEQYF. The CDR3 DNA reads TGTGCCAGCAGTTCCTTCGGACAGGGGGAACACGAGCAGTACTTC.